A selection of T cell receptor beta chains follows, all from one sample in a study of identical twins. From the 5' RACE reads, TCRdb called clonotypes with MiXCR, one entry per CDR3 protein. The table lists 690,000 or so distinct CDR3 sequences, under 9% of them singletons. The same data also contributed to another study, on yellow fever vaccine responses in identical twins.

The sample consisted of PBMCs. All receptors come from a young woman in good health. Both conserved end residues are part of each CDR3.

V gene: TRBV29-1; J gene: TRBJ1-2; CDR3 protein: CSAQTGAGGYTF
V gene: TRBV2; J gene: TRBJ2-3; CDR3 protein: CASSAGTAHTDTQYF
V gene: TRBV7-2; J gene: TRBJ2-2; CDR3 protein: CASRRTNTGELFF
V gene: TRBV6-1; J gene: TRBJ2-2; CDR3 protein: CASGQGAPGGELFF
V gene: TRBV12-5; J gene: TRBJ2-2; CDR3 protein: CASGLVRPRSPGELFF
V gene: TRBV12-3/TRBV12-4; J gene: TRBJ1-2; CDR3 protein: CASSQTRTRYGYTF
V gene: TRBV12-3/TRBV12-4; J gene: TRBJ1-5; CDR3 protein: CASRPQGTNQPQHF
V gene: TRBV7-9; J gene: TRBJ2-1; CDR3 protein: CASSLGAGGEQFF
V gene: TRBV7-2; J gene: TRBJ2-3; CDR3 protein: CASSAGQGGTDTQYF
V gene: TRBV6-5; J gene: TRBJ1-6; CDR3 protein: CASSYAGTGNSPLHF
V gene: TRBV24-1; J gene: TRBJ2-1; CDR3 protein: CATSGLGQENNEQFF
V gene: TRBV2; J gene: TRBJ2-2; CDR3 protein: CASSNPGLASTGELFF
V gene: TRBV2; J gene: TRBJ2-5; CDR3 protein: CASSRNSGLVFETQYF
V gene: TRBV10-3; J gene: TRBJ2-1; CDR3 protein: CAISLVAGLAVEINEQFF
V gene: TRBV10-3; J gene: TRBJ1-1; CDR3 protein: CATRDGATEAFF
V gene: TRBV20-1; J gene: TRBJ2-2; CDR3 protein: CSASERGDTGELFF
V gene: TRBV7-9; J gene: TRBJ2-3; CDR3 protein: CASRRYPGDSGDTQYF
V gene: TRBV7-2; J gene: TRBJ2-3; CDR3 protein: CASSFYDTQYF
V gene: TRBV27; J gene: TRBJ2-1; CDR3 protein: CASNTPRNSRNEQFF
V gene: TRBV29-1; J gene: TRBJ2-3; CDR3 protein: CSVDRRGNTDTQYF
V gene: TRBV7-7; J gene: TRBJ2-5; CDR3 protein: CASSRDIGRETQYF
V gene: TRBV27; J gene: TRBJ2-7; CDR3 protein: CASSLSYLTYEQYF
V gene: TRBV14; J gene: TRBJ1-5; CDR3 protein: CASSQDERTGGNQPQHF
V gene: TRBV7-2; J gene: TRBJ2-3; CDR3 protein: CASSSHRERGGGDTQYF
V gene: TRBV7-9; J gene: TRBJ2-5; CDR3 protein: CASSVDTGQETQYF
V gene: TRBV19; J gene: TRBJ2-1; CDR3 protein: CASAAGVNNEQFF
V gene: TRBV11-1; J gene: TRBJ2-5; CDR3 protein: CASSFDRGDPETQYF
V gene: TRBV29-1; J gene: TRBJ2-7; CDR3 protein: CSVEYGVAEQYF
V gene: TRBV10-3; J gene: TRBJ2-7; CDR3 protein: CAISERPAYEQYF
V gene: TRBV5-1; J gene: TRBJ2-2; CDR3 protein: CASTETITDTGELFF
V gene: TRBV7-6; J gene: TRBJ2-7; CDR3 protein: CASSRAPGNYEQYF
V gene: TRBV29-1; J gene: TRBJ1-1; CDR3 protein: CSAGTGELNTEAFF
V gene: TRBV27; J gene: TRBJ2-1; CDR3 protein: CASSLSMGEDRGHNEQFF
V gene: TRBV25-1; J gene: TRBJ2-7; CDR3 protein: CASSDVADDRSSSYEQYF
V gene: TRBV3-1; J gene: TRBJ2-5; CDR3 protein: CASSHRQSQGTQYF
V gene: TRBV11-2; J gene: TRBJ2-7; CDR3 protein: CASSLEGGPISYEQYF
V gene: TRBV7-2; J gene: TRBJ2-3; CDR3 protein: CASSPFRGGSTDTQYF
V gene: TRBV12-3/TRBV12-4; J gene: TRBJ1-4; CDR3 protein: CASRYTGGGEKLFF
V gene: TRBV7-8; J gene: TRBJ2-7; CDR3 protein: CASSLQGMGYEQYF
V gene: TRBV28; J gene: TRBJ2-7; CDR3 protein: CASSLRAEQYF
V gene: TRBV12-3/TRBV12-4; J gene: TRBJ1-2; CDR3 protein: CASSLSENFNYGYTF
V gene: TRBV27; J gene: TRBJ2-2; CDR3 protein: CASSFLYQGATGELFF
V gene: TRBV9; J gene: TRBJ2-5; CDR3 protein: CASSTGGLAGVGETQYF
V gene: TRBV28; J gene: TRBJ2-5; CDR3 protein: CASAYLRETQYF
V gene: TRBV2; J gene: TRBJ2-3; CDR3 protein: CASRYRGGGTDTQYF
V gene: TRBV12-3/TRBV12-4; J gene: TRBJ2-2; CDR3 protein: CASSWLAGVTGELFF
V gene: TRBV5-1; J gene: TRBJ2-7; CDR3 protein: CASTSGGSSYEQYF
V gene: TRBV6-1; J gene: TRBJ2-1; CDR3 protein: CASSRDRAYNEQFF
V gene: TRBV7-2; J gene: TRBJ2-1; CDR3 protein: CASTPYSGGGNEQFF
V gene: TRBV4-3; J gene: TRBJ2-1; CDR3 protein: CASSQEWGFGYNEQFF
V gene: TRBV28; J gene: TRBJ2-1; CDR3 protein: CASSLELGGSYNEQFF
V gene: TRBV28; J gene: TRBJ1-5; CDR3 protein: CASSSRDRGYDQPQHF
V gene: TRBV20-1; J gene: TRBJ2-7; CDR3 protein: CSAIELASGYEQYF